Below, 23 T cell receptor beta chains from the same sample are listed, as sequenced in a study of identical twins. Via MiXCR, TCRdb re-called the 5' RACE reads, giving one row per CDR3 protein. The table lists roughly 200,000 distinct CDR3 sequences, around 6.9% of them singletons. The same sample was also studied in work on yellow fever vaccine responses in identical twins.

Sequencing was done on a sample of memory (CD45RO+) T cells sorted from blood. These receptors came from a woman aged 18-35 years in good health.

This clonotype was counted at least ten times. J is TRBJ2-7 and V is TRBV12-3 or TRBV12-4; no definite D call. Trimming took off 3 bases at V and 6 bases at J, with 6 bases between the two ends. CDR3 size: 11 residues. The DNA for the CDR3 is TGTGCCAGCAGTTTTTATTCCGAGCAGTACTTC. Translated, it gives CASSFYSEQYF.

This clonotype was detected only a few times. The V and J genes are TRBV28 and TRBJ2-3, with 8 bases fitting TRBD1. V lost 6 bases and J lost 2; bases outside the gene matches: 4. The germline CDR1 and CDR2 sequences are MDHEN and SYDVKM. This CDR3 has 14 amino acids. The CDR3 protein is CASRGQANTDTQYF. The CDR3 DNA reads as TGTGCCAGCAGGGGACAGGCCAACACAGATACGCAGTATTTT.

V usage is TRBV5-6 and J usage is TRBJ2-7; D is possibly TRBD1 (6 bases). The CDR3 length is 15 residues. The germline CDR1 and CDR2 sequences are SGHDT and YYEEEE. Trimming took 0 bases from V and 5 from J, leaving 15 bases between them. The CDR3 loop is CASSLGRGSPHEQYF. The CDR3 DNA follows: TGTGCCAGCAGCTTGGGCAGGGGTTCTCCTCACGAGCAGTACTTC.

CDR3 coding DNA: TGTGCCAGCGGAAGACTAGCGGGTCCGAAGAGTGAGCAGTTCTTC. Its protein is CASGRLAGPKSEQFF. The chain is built from TRBV12-3 or TRBV12-4 and TRBJ2-1, with 10 bases that match TRBD2. V gave up 8 bases and J gave up 9 bases; unmatched junction bases: 13. The length of the CDR3 is 15 residues.

The V gene is TRBV18, the J gene TRBJ2-5; D uncertain. The V end was cut by 2 bases, the J end by 2 bases, with 9 bases between. This CDR3 has 14 amino acids. Germline CDR1 reads KGHSH; CDR2 reads LQKENI. Written as DNA, the CDR3 is TGTGCCAGCTCACCAGAACACCCACAAGAGACCCAGTACTTC. Translated, it gives CASSPEHPQETQYF.

This clonotype has more than one count but fewer than ten. The rearrangement links TRBV5-1 to TRBJ2-1, with D possibly matching TRBD1 (6 bases). The length of the CDR3 is 13 residues. Trimming took 4 bases from V and 8 from J, leaving 13 bases between them. Germline V gene lookup returns CDR1 SGHRS and CDR2 YFSETQ. The DNA of the CDR3 is TGCGCCAGCAGCCCCACAGGGTTCGATGAGCAGTTCTTC. This translates into CASSPTGFDEQFF. Complete variable domain (other parts from reference TRBV5-1 and TRBJ2-1): KAGVTQTPRYLIKTRGQQVTLSCSPISGHRSVSWYQQTPGQGLQFLFEYFSETQRNKGNFPGRFSGRQFSNSRSEMNVSTLELGDSALYLCASSPTGFDEQFFGPGTRLTVL.

This clonotype was observed at least ten times. J is TRBJ2-1 and V is TRBV29-1; D call uncertain. Germline V lookup: CDR1 SQVTM, CDR2 ANQGSEA. The CDR3 runs 14 residues. The V and J ends lost 5 bases and 1 base respectively, with 12 bases between them. CDR3 in amino acids: CSVPYPSSYNEQFF. The CDR3 DNA follows: TGCAGCGTTCCCTATCCCTCGTCCTACAATGAGCAGTTCTTC.

This clonotype appeared many times. The chain has TRBV5-1 and TRBJ1-1; D is unresolved. From germline, CDR1 is SGHRS and CDR2 YFSETQ. Trimming pared 1 base from V and 6 bases from J, leaving 16 bases between. The CDR3 consists of 15 residues. CDR3 sequence: CASSLSTRPGAEAFF. The CDR3 DNA sequence: TGCGCCAGCAGCTTGAGTACCCGACCGGGCGCTGAAGCTTTCTTT.

Comments on this clonotype: This could be a read error, since a much larger clone is one nucleotide away. The V call is TRBV12-3 or TRBV12-4, the J call TRBJ1-4; 9 nucleotides agree with TRBD1. V gave up 3 bases and J gave up 7 bases; unmatched junction bases: 3. This CDR3 contains 14 residues. In nucleotides, the CDR3 is TGTGCCAGCAGTTTGGACAGGGGTTCTGAAAAACTGTTTTTT. Translation gives CASSLDRGSEKLFF.

To note about this clonotype: This sequence may be a read error, since a much larger clone differs from it by one base. V is TRBV3-1 and J is TRBJ2-7, with TRBD2 matching 7 bases. Per the germline V gene, CDR1 is LGHDT and CDR2 is YNNKEL (reference sequence). V gave up 1 base and J gave up 3 bases; unmatched junction bases: 6. This CDR3 has 15 amino acids. This chain's CDR3 is CASSQGSGEGYEQYF. CDR3 nucleotide sequence: TGTGCCAGCAGCCAAGGATCCGGGGAGGGCTACGAGCAGTACTTC.

This clonotype was seen more than once but under ten times. This rearrangement joins TRBV11-1 to TRBJ2-2; 15 nucleotides match TRBD2. Germline lookup yields CDR1 SGHAT and CDR2 FQDESV (reference sequence). Losses at the gene ends were 5 bases for V and 4 bases for J; bases not matched to a gene: 11. The CDR3 length is 19 residues. This chain's CDR3 is CASSRGLAGGLRLTGELFF. In DNA form, the CDR3 reads TGTGCCAGCAGCCGTGGACTAGCGGGGGGGCTGCGCCTCACCGGGGAGCTGTTTTTT.

The rearrangement joins TRBV28 to TRBJ2-3, with 11 nucleotides matching TRBD2. The CDR3 runs 14 residues. V lost 8 bases to trimming and J lost 5 bases; unmatched junction nucleotides: 6. Germline V gives CDR1 MDHEN, CDR2 SYDVKM. As DNA, the CDR3 is TGTGCCAGCGCGACTAGCGGGACTGGAGATACGCAGTATTTT. Encoded protein: CASATSGTGDTQYF.

A single count supports this clonotype. CDR3 nucleotides: TGTGCCACCAGCAGAGTGACCGGTCGCCAAGAGACCCAGTACTTC. This translates into CATSRVTGRQETQYF. The chain combines TRBV15 with TRBJ2-5, with D hard to call. The CDR3 length is 15 residues. The germline CDR1 and CDR2 sequences are LNHNV and YYDKDF (reference sequence). The germline V and J ends were trimmed by 1 base and 1 base, with 10 bases remaining between them. Together with reference TRBV15 and TRBJ2-5, the CDR3 gives the full variable domain: DAMVIQNPRYQVTQFGKPVTLSCSQTLNHNVMYWYQQKSSQAPKLLFHYYDKDFNNEADTPDNFQSRRPNTSFCFLDIRSPGLGDTAMYLCATSRVTGRQETQYFGPGTRLLVL.

In this sample, this clonotype turned up a few times. The chain couples TRBV7-2 to TRBJ2-2; D perhaps matches TRBD2 (5 bases). The ends were cut back, 5 bases at V and 0 bases at J, with 10 bases in the middle. Germline V gene data show CDR1 as SGHTA and CDR2 as FQGNSA. The CDR3 length is 15 residues. This CDR3 is CASSPRGTNTGELFF. CDR3 DNA: TGTGCCAGCAGCCCGAGAGGGACGAACACCGGGGAGCTGTTTTTT.

There are a few counts of this clonotype. The chain combines TRBV10-3 with TRBJ2-4, with a possible D match to TRBD2 (6 bases). Per the germline V gene, CDR1 is ENHRY and CDR2 is SYGVKD. V was cut by 0 bases and J by 4 bases, with 19 bases left in between. This CDR3 is built from 18 residues. The CDR3 sequence is CAISESIGRGTGKNIQYF. CDR3 sequence (DNA): TGTGCCATCAGTGAGTCGATAGGGCGCGGGACGGGAAAAAACATTCAGTACTTC.

This clonotype was detected ten times or more. The chain carries TRBV7-2 and TRBJ2-3; 9 nucleotides align to TRBD2. With 2 bases clipped from V and 2 bases from J, the junction kept 8 bases outside the gene matches. The CDR3 is made up of 17 amino acids. Germline V lookup: CDR1 SGHTA, CDR2 FQGNSA. The CDR3 reads CASSLYAGGPNTDTQYF. CDR3 in DNA: TGTGCCAGCAGCTTATACGCGGGAGGGCCAAACACAGATACGCAGTATTTT. The full variable domain, with the rest looked up from reference TRBV7-2 and TRBJ2-3, is GAGVSQSPSNKVTEKGKDVELRCDPISGHTALYWYRQSLGQGLEFLIYFQGNSAPDKSGLPSDRFSAERTGGSVSTLTIQRTQQEDSAVYLCASSLYAGGPNTDTQYFGPGTRLTVL.

This clonotype was seen repeatedly, ten times or more. This sequence joins TRBV15 and TRBJ2-1, with 12 bases lining up with TRBD2. J gave up 5 bases and V 0 bases, and 8 bases lay outside the gene matches. The CDR3 sequence is 18 residues long. CDR1 and CDR2 (germline): LNHNV, YYDKDF (reference sequence). CDR3 in amino acids: CATSRDEGLAGRNNEQFF. In DNA, the CDR3 is TGTGCCACCAGCAGAGATGAAGGACTAGCGGGAAGAAACAATGAGCAGTTCTTC.

The V gene is TRBV6-5, the J gene TRBJ2-7; TRBD1 matches 8 bases. The J segment lost 4 bases and the V segment lost 4 bases, leaving 6 bases of the junction unmatched. This CDR3 is 14 amino acids long. Germline V gene lookup returns CDR1 MNHEY and CDR2 SVGAGI. The CDR3 reads CASSSSGGPYEQYF. CDR3 in DNA: TGTGCCAGCAGTTCCTCAGGGGGCCCTTACGAGCAGTACTTC.

V and J are TRBV11-3 and TRBJ2-2; a possible D gene is TRBD2 (5 bases). The CDR3 spans 15 residues. Germline loops: CDR1 SGHNT, CDR2 YENEEA. Trimming took off 5 bases at V and 5 bases at J, with 15 bases between the two ends. The CDR3 reads CASSPTAGRTGELFF. CDR3 DNA sequence: TGTGCCAGCAGCCCTACTGCGGGTCGAACCGGGGAGCTGTTTTTT. The full variable domain, rest sourced from reference TRBV11-3 and TRBJ2-2, is EAGVVQSPRYKIIEKKQPVAFWCNPISGHNTLYWYLQNLGQGPELLIRYENEEAVDDSQLPKDRFSAERLKGVDSTLKIQPAELGDSAVYLCASSPTAGRTGELFFGEGSRLTVL.

This clonotype was detected a few times. This sequence joins TRBV25-1 and TRBJ2-2; perhaps D is TRBD1 or TRBD2 (5 bases each). The CDR3 is 14 residues long. The germline V and J ends were trimmed by 8 bases and 1 base, with 11 bases remaining between them. Germline assignment: CDR1 MGHDK and CDR2 SYGVNS. The chain's CDR3 is CASGTQGNTGELFF. For the CDR3, the DNA is TGTGCCAGCGGGACCCAGGGGAACACCGGGGAGCTGTTTTTT.

This clonotype appeared a single time. The chain employs TRBV20-1 and TRBJ2-2; no clear D gene. CDR1 and CDR2 from the germline V gene are DFQATT and SNEGSKA (reference sequence). Trimming stripped 1 base from V and 4 bases from J, with 10 bases between. The CDR3 is made up of 14 amino acids. CDR3 sequence reads: CSARVVQPTGELFF. The CDR3, as DNA: TGCAGTGCTAGAGTGGTACAGCCCACCGGGGAGCTGTTTTTT.

A few counts support this clonotype. This chain uses TRBV20-1 with TRBJ2-7; 14 bases map to TRBD2. V dropped 0 bases and J dropped 3; count of bases not matched to a gene: 4. The CDR3 spans 16 residues. CDR1 is DFQATT and CDR2 is SNEGSKA in the germline V gene (reference sequence). The DNA of the CDR3 is TGCAGTGCTAGAGAGGGGGGGACTAGCGGGAGCTACGAGCAGTACTTC. Translating it yields CSAREGGTSGSYEQYF.

The gene calls are TRBV11-2 and TRBJ1-5, with 7 bases lining up with TRBD1. The V and J ends lost 0 bases and 5 bases, in that order; junction bases with no gene match: 10. The CDR3 consists of 17 residues. Germline CDR1 reads SGHAT; CDR2 reads FQNNGV. This CDR3 is CASSLDGRQGGYQPQHF. In nucleotides, the CDR3 is TGTGCCAGCAGCTTAGATGGGCGACAGGGAGGTTATCAGCCCCAGCATTTT.